This TCR beta chain was recovered during a study of blood T cell repertoires in COVID-19. Study summary: Spain, Italy and the United States supplied samples that represented acute and convalescent COVID-19. From T cells, B-cell-depleted T cells, or PBMCs came the material, which was cDNA or gDNA.

Germline-derived CDR1 and CDR2 are MNHEY and SVGAGI. The CDR3 length is 16 residues. J was trimmed by 0 bases and V by 1 base; bases with no gene match: 4. Original analysis: The assay estimated nucleated cells by amplifying reference gene primers. Generated by immunoSEQ multiplex PCR, the TCRdb table keeps only in-frame clones and is missing some. The V and J calls and the clone size are those of that table, but D and trimming were determined from the DNA. The profile shows approximately 270,000 clones, roughly 83% of them singletons. V and J are TRBV6-5 and TRBJ2-7; 9 bases agree with TRBD2. The sequencing sample was made of peripheral blood. This receptor was taken from an older man with acute or convalescent COVID-19. The CDR3 DNA reads TGTGCCAGCAGTTACTTCGAAGCGGGGGGCTCCTACGAGCAGTACTTC. Its translation: CASSYFEAGGSYEQYF.